This entry lists 20 T cell receptor beta chains sequenced from one sample in a study of T-cell memory formation after mild COVID-19. TCRdb recomputed calls from the 5' RACE reads with MiXCR, one row per CDR3 protein. The sample carries hundreds of thousands of distinct CDR3 sequences, about 23% recorded once. Specimen: PBMCs or a T cell subset sorted from them (not recorded which). The receptors were gathered from an adult woman who had mild COVID-19 (a few samples of this study predate the infection). Cell type and time point are not known.

There are many counts of this clonotype. This sequence joins TRBV4-2 and TRBJ2-1, with 13 bases aligning to TRBD2. V gave up 4 bases and J gave up 5 bases; unmatched junction bases: 2. The CDR3 is 15 amino acids. The germline V gene encodes CDR1 LGHNA and CDR2 YNFKEQ. DNA for the CDR3: TGTGCCAGCAGCCTAGGGACTAGCGGGGACAATGAGCAGTTCTTC. Protein sequence: CASSLGTSGDNEQFF.

The J gene is TRBJ2-7, the V gene TRBV5-4, with D possibly being TRBD1 (5 bases). V gave up 4 bases and J gave up 7 bases, with 21 bases separating them. Germline CDR1 reads SGHNT; CDR2 reads YYREEE (reference sequence). The CDR3 contains 15 residues. CDR3 sequence (DNA): TGTGCCAGCAGCCGCACAGGAAACTCTATGGGTGAGCAGTACTTC. Protein: CASSRTGNSMGEQYF.

J is TRBJ1-2 and V is TRBV7-2; D not certain. Per the germline V gene, CDR1 is SGHTA and CDR2 is FQGNSA. Trimming took 1 base from V and 3 from J, leaving 9 bases between them. This CDR3 region has 14 residues. The CDR3 here is CASSLGPSDYGYTF. The CDR3 coding sequence is TGTGCCAGCAGCTTAGGGCCCTCGGACTATGGCTACACCTTC. Using reference TRBV7-2 and TRBJ1-2 for the parts outside the CDR3, the full variable domain is GAGVSQSPSNKVTEKGKDVELRCDPISGHTALYWYRQSLGQGLEFLIYFQGNSAPDKSGLPSDRFSAERTGGSVSTLTIQRTQQEDSAVYLCASSLGPSDYGYTFGSGTRLTVV.

This clonotype came up a few times. The V call is TRBV11-2, the J call TRBJ1-2; tentatively, D is TRBD1 (6 bases). Looked up from germline, CDR1 is SGHAT and CDR2 is FQNNGV. The V and J ends lost 4 bases and 5 bases respectively, with 20 bases between them. The CDR3 sequence is 16 residues long. In DNA form, the CDR3 reads TGTGCCAGCAGCTCACTCCCGGGACACGGGGGATATGGCTACACCTTC. Its translation: CASSSLPGHGGYGYTF.

This clonotype showed up just a few times. The CDR3 DNA reads as TGTGCCAGCAGCCACCGATCGGCCCGAGCCCAGCATTTT. It is translated as CASSHRSARAQHF. This chain connects TRBV5-6 to TRBJ1-5; no firm D call. The CDR3 is made up of 13 amino acids. Germline CDR1 and CDR2: SGHDT and YYEEEE. V lost 4 bases, J lost 11 bases, and 16 bases lay in between.

The chain joins TRBV6-5 to TRBJ2-5; 11 bases fit TRBD1. Per the germline V gene, CDR1 is MNHEY and CDR2 is SVGAGI. The CDR3 is 17 amino acids. V gave up 5 bases and J gave up 5 bases; unmatched junction bases: 13. The CDR3 loop is CASSTSGTGGIGETQYF. The CDR3 coding sequence is TGTGCCAGCAGTACCTCCGGGACAGGGGGAATCGGGGAGACCCAGTACTTC.

The V call is TRBV29-1, the J call TRBJ1-1, with D possibly matching TRBD1 (5 bases). The CDR3 covers 13 residues. Germline loops: CDR1 SQVTM, CDR2 ANQGSEA. V was shortened by 4 bases and J by 3 bases, with 12 bases between the two germline ends. The CDR3 coding sequence is TGCAGCGTTGGTGACAGCCGCTACACTGAAGCTTTCTTT. Its protein product is CSVGDSRYTEAFF.

This clonotype was picked up a small number of times. The V gene is TRBV2, the J gene TRBJ2-7, with TRBD2 identical over 7 bases. The CDR3 loop spans 12 amino acids. Germline V gene sequence: CDR1 SNHLY, CDR2 FYNNEI. V lost 6 bases to trimming and J lost 5 bases; unmatched junction nucleotides: 4. The CDR3, as DNA: TGTGCCAGCAGGCGGGGGATGCACGAGCAGTACTTC. Translated, it gives CASRRGMHEQYF. Looking up the rest from reference TRBV2 and TRBJ2-7 gives the full variable domain: EPEVTQTPSHQVTQMGQEVILRCVPISNHLYFYWYRQILGQKVEFLVSFYNNEISEKSEIFDDQFSVERPDGSNFTLKIRSTKLEDSAMYFCASRRGMHEQYFGPGTRLTVT.

This chain links TRBV12-3 or TRBV12-4 with TRBJ2-3, with 11 bases fitting TRBD2. Trimming at V came to 6 bases and at J to 2 bases, leaving 4 bases not matched to a gene. The CDR3 spans 15 residues. Written as DNA, the CDR3 is TGTGCCAGCAGAACTAGCGGGGGCGACACAGATACGCAGTATTTT. Residues: CASRTSGGDTDTQYF.

The CDR3: CASSRSGGGVAGTEAFF. As DNA, the CDR3 is TGTGCCAGCAGCCGATCAGGGGGCGGAGTGGCAGGCACTGAAGCTTTCTTT. The chain employs TRBV12-3 or TRBV12-4 and TRBJ1-1; 8 nucleotides line up with TRBD1. Germline trimming cut 6 bases from V and 4 bases from J; bases unmatched to any gene: 16. The length of the CDR3 is 17 residues.

This clonotype has more than one count but fewer than ten. The rearrangement joins TRBV5-1 to TRBJ2-7; TRBD2 agrees at 7 bases. The CDR3 length is 13 residues. CDR1 and CDR2 (germline): SGHRS, YFSETQ. V gave up 2 bases and J gave up 6 bases; unmatched junction bases: 5. This chain's CDR3 is CASSFAGVVEQYF. The CDR3 DNA reads TGCGCCAGCAGCTTTGCGGGGGTGGTCGAGCAGTACTTC.

V usage is TRBV11-2 and J usage is TRBJ2-2; D gene uncertain. From germline, CDR1 is SGHAT and CDR2 FQNNGV. The CDR3 sequence is 16 residues long. Between the trimmed V and J ends, which lost 1 base and 3 bases, there was a span of 12 bases. CDR3 bases: TGTGCCAGCAGCTTAGTCTGGGGTAGGGACACCGGGGAGCTGTTTTTT. Translated: CASSLVWGRDTGELFF. The complete variable domain, with remaining parts taken from reference TRBV11-2 and TRBJ2-2, reads EAGVAQSPRYKIIEKRQSVAFWCNPISGHATLYWYQQILGQGPKLLIQFQNNGVVDDSQLPKDRFSAERLKGVDSTLKIQPAKLEDSAVYLCASSLVWGRDTGELFFGEGSRLTVL.

The rearrangement uses TRBV12-3 or TRBV12-4 and TRBJ2-3; weak D call: TRBD2 (5 bases). V lost 5 bases to trimming and J lost 0 bases, with 21 bases between them. The CDR3 extends over 18 amino acids. The CDR3 nucleotides read TGTGCCAGCAGTCCGAACCCCGGAGGAGCGGCAAGCACAGATACGCAGTATTTT. Its protein product is CASSPNPGGAASTDTQYF.

The J gene is TRBJ2-7, the V gene TRBV6-5; tentatively, D is TRBD1 (6 bases). CDR1 is MNHEY, CDR2 SVGAGI, per germline. The CDR3 contains 13 residues. CDR3 in DNA: TGTGTCTGCGGCAGGGGCGCCTTCTACGAGCAGTACTTC. It translates to CVCGRGAFYEQYF.

The rearrangement joins TRBV7-9 to TRBJ1-6, with no clear D. The V gene lost 1 base and the J gene lost 8 bases, with 9 bases spanning the gap. The V gene's germline CDR1 is SEHNR and CDR2 FQNEAQ (reference sequence). This CDR3 has 14 amino acids. In DNA, the CDR3 is TGTGCCAGCAGCTTAGGGGTTGGGGATTCACCCCTCCACTTT. Translation gives CASSLGVGDSPLHF.

The chain recombines TRBV3-1 with TRBJ1-6; D is unclear. Germline CDR1 and CDR2: LGHDT and YNNKEL (reference sequence). Trimming pared 4 bases from V and 5 bases from J, leaving 9 bases between. This CDR3 is built from 14 residues. CDR3 coding DNA: TGTGCCAGCAGCCCGGGCGGTGATAATTCACCCCTCCACTTT. It codes for CASSPGGDNSPLHF.

V gene TRBV12-2 combines with J gene TRBJ2-5; no DNA check was done on the table's D call, TRBD2. TRBV12-2 is a documented pseudogene. The CDR3 contains 14 residues. CDR3 DNA: TGTGCAAGTCGCTTATGGCGGGAGCGAGAGACCCAGTACTTC. It translates to CASRLWRERETQYF.

This chain uses TRBV4-1 with TRBJ1-2, with D perhaps matching TRBD1 (6 bases). The CDR3 consists of 14 residues. Between the trimmed V and J ends, which lost 4 bases and 4 bases, there was a span of 13 bases. Germline lookup yields CDR1 MGHRA and CDR2 YSYEKL. CDR3 sequence (DNA): TGCGCCAGCAGCCGGAGAGGGGGAAGCTATGGCTACACCTTC. Amino acids: CASSRRGGSYGYTF.

The chain recombines TRBV3-1 with TRBJ2-1; 10 bases agree with TRBD2. CDR3 size: 15 residues. The ends lost 4 bases at V and 6 bases at J; junction bases unmatched: 6. Germline assignment: CDR1 LGHDT and CDR2 YNNKEL (reference sequence). The CDR3 sequence is CASSPHASGSNEQFF. In nucleotides, the CDR3 is TGTGCCAGCAGCCCCCACGCTAGCGGGAGCAATGAGCAGTTCTTC.

The chain couples TRBV11-3 to TRBJ2-3; 7 nucleotides match TRBD2. V was clipped by 3 bases and J by 4 bases; unmatched bases: 1. The CDR3 has 13 amino acids. The germline gives CDR1 SGHNT, CDR2 YENEEA. CDR3 DNA sequence: TGTGCCAGCAGCTTGCGGGGGTCAGATACGCAGTATTTT. Translating gives CASSLRGSDTQYF.